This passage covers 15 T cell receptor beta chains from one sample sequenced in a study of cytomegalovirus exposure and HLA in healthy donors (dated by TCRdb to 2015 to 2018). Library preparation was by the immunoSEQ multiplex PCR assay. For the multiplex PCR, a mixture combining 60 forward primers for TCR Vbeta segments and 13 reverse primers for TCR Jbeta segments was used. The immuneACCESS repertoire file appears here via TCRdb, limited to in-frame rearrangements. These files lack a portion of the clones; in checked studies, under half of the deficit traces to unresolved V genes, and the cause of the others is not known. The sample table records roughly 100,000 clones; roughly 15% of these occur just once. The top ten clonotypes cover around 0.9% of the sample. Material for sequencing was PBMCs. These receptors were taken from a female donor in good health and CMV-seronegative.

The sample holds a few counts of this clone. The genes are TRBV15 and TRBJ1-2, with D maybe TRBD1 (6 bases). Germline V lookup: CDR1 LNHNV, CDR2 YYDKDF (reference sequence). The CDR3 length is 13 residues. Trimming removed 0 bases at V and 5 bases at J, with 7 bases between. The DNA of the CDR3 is TGTGCCACCAGCAGAGATCAGGGGTATGGCTACACCTTC. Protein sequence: CATSRDQGYGYTF.

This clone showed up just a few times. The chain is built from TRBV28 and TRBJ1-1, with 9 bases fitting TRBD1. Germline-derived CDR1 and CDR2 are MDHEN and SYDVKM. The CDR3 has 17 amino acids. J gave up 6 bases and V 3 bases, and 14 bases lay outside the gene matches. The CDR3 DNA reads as TGTGCCAGCAGTTTCGTCGGACAGGGGATAAAATCTGCTGAAGCTTTCTTT. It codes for CASSFVGQGIKSAEAFF.

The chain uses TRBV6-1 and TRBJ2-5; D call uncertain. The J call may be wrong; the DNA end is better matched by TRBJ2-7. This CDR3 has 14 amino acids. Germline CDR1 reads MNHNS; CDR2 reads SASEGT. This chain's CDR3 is CASSEDHRSYEQYF. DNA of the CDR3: TGTGCCAGCAGTGAAGATCACAGAAGCTACGAGCAGTACTTC.

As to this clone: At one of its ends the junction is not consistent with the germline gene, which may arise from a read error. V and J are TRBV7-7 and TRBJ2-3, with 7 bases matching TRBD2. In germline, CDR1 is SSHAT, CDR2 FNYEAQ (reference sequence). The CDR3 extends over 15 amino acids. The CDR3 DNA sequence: TGTGCTAGCAGCTTAGGATCGGGGAGGGCAGATACGCAGTATTTT. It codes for CASSLGSGRADTQYF. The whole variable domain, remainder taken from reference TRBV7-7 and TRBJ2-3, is GAGVSQSPRYKVTKRGQDVTLRCDPISSHATLYWYQQALGQGPEFLTYFNYEAQPDKSGLPSDRFSAERPEGSISTLTIQRTEQRDSAMYRCASSLGSGRADTQYFGPGTRLTVL.

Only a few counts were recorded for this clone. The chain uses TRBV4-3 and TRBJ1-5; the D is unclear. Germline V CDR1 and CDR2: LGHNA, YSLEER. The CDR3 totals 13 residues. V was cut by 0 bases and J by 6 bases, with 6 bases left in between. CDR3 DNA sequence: TGCGCCAGCAGCCAAGATAATAGTCAGCCCCAGCATTTT. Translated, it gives CASSQDNSQPQHF.

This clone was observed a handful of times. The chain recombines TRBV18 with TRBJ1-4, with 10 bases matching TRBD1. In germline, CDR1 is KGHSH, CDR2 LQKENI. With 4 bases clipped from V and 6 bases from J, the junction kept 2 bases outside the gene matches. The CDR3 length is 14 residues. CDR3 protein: CASSRGQGDEKLFF. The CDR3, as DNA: TGTGCCAGCTCACGAGGACAGGGGGATGAAAAACTGTTTTTT.

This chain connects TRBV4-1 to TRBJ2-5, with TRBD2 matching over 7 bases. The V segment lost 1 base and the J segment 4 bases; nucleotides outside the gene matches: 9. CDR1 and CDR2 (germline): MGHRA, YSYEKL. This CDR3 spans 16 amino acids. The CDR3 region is CASSQGEGEPGETQYF. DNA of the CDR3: TGCGCCAGCAGCCAAGGGGAGGGAGAACCCGGAGAGACCCAGTACTTC.

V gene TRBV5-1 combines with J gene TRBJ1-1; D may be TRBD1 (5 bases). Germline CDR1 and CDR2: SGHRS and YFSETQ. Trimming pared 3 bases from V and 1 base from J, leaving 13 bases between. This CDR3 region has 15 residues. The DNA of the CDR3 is TGCGCCAGCAGCTCCCTTAGGGGTGGGAACACTGAAGCTTTCTTT. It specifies CASSSLRGGNTEAFF.

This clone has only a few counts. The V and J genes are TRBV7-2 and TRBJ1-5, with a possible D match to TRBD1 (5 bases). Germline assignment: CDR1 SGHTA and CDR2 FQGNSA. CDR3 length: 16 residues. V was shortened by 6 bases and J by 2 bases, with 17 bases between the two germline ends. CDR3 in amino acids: CASSSARAGRNQPQHF. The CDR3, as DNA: TGTGCCAGCAGTTCAGCCCGGGCGGGGCGCAATCAGCCCCAGCATTTT.

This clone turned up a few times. DNA for the CDR3: TGTGCCAGCAGTGCAGGGGATGCTGAAGCTTTCTTT. It yields the protein CASSAGDAEAFF. The chain has TRBV28 and TRBJ1-1, with a possible D match to TRBD1 (6 bases). V was cut by 5 bases and J by 6 bases, with 10 bases left in between. The CDR3 has 12 residues. CDR1 is MDHEN and CDR2 is SYDVKM in the germline V gene.

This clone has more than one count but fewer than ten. CDR3: CAWRALAGETQYF. The CDR3 nucleotides are TGTGCCTGGAGGGCGCTAGCGGGAGAGACCCAGTACTTC. The genes are TRBV30 and TRBJ2-5, with TRBD2 identical over 8 bases. J lost 4 bases, V lost 3 bases, and 4 bases had no gene match. The CDR3 sequence is 13 residues long. Germline-derived CDR1 and CDR2 are GTSNPN and SVGIG (reference sequence).

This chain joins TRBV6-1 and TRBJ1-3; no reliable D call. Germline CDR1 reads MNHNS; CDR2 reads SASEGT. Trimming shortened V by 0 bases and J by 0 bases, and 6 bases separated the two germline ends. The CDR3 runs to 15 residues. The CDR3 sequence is CASSEARNSGNTIYF. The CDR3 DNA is TGTGCCAGCAGTGAAGCGCGGAACTCTGGAAACACCATATATTTT.

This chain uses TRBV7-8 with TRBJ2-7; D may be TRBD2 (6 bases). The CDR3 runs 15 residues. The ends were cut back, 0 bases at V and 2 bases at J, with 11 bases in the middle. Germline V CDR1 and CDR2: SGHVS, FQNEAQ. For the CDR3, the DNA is TGTGCCAGCAGCTTAGCGGGTAGCGGCGCCTACGAGCAGTACTTC. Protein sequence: CASSLAGSGAYEQYF.

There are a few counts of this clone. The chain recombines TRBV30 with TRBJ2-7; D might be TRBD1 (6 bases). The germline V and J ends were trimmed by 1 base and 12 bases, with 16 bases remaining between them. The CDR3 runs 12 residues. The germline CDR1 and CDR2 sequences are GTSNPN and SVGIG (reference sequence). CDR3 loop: CAWSEVPTGLYF. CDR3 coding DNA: TGTGCCTGGAGTGAAGTTCCCACAGGGCTGTACTTC.

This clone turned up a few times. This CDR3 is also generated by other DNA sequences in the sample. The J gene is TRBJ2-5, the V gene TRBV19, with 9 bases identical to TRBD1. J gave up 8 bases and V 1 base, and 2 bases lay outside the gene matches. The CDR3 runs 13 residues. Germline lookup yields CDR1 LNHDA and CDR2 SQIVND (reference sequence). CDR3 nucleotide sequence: TGTGCCAGTAGTATAGCGGACAGGGGAACCCAGTACTTC. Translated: CASSIADRGTQYF.